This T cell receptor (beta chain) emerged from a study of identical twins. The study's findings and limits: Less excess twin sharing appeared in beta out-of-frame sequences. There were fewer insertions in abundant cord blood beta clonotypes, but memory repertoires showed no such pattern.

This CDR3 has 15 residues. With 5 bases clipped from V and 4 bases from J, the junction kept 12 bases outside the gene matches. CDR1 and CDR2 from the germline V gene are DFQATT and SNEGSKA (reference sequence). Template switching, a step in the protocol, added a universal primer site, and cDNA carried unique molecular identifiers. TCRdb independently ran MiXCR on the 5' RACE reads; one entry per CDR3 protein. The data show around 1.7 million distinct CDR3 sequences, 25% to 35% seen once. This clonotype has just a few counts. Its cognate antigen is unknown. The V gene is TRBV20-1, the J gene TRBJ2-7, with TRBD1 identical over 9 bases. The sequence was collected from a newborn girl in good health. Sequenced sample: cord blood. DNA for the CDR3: TGCAGTGCTTACACCACCACAGGGGGCCGGTACGAGCAGTACTTC. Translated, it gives CSAYTTTGGRYEQYF.